The 20 T cell receptor beta chains below come from one sample, sequenced in a study of cytomegalovirus exposure and HLA in healthy donors. The PCR made use of 60 Vbeta and 13 Jbeta primers. Assay used: immunoSEQ multiplex PCR; TCRdb lists only in-frame clones, some missing. The data hold about 200,000 clones, with 75% to 90% observed a single time. The sample consisted of PBMCs. Every receptor here comes from a woman in her 30s in good health and CMV-seronegative.

The chain combines TRBV6-1 with TRBJ2-7; 7 bases map to TRBD2. Germline values: CDR1 MNHNS, CDR2 SASEGT. With V trimmed by 7 bases and J by 0 bases, 6 bases remained unmatched. The length of the CDR3 is 14 residues. The CDR3 loop reads CASKVGGSSYEQYF. CDR3 in DNA: TGTGCCAGCAAGGTCGGCGGGAGCTCCTACGAGCAGTACTTC.

The CDR3 reads CASSLQARSSYNEQFF. The CDR3 DNA follows: TGCGCCAGCAGCTTACAGGCGAGAAGCTCCTACAATGAGCAGTTCTTC. The chain carries TRBV5-1 and TRBJ2-1; D perhaps matches TRBD1 (5 bases). This CDR3 region has 16 residues. CDR1 is SGHRS, CDR2 YFSETQ, per germline. V gave up 2 bases and J gave up 0 bases, with 12 bases separating them. The entire variable domain, with the rest obtained from reference TRBV5-1 and TRBJ2-1, is as follows: KAGVTQTPRYLIKTRGQQVTLSCSPISGHRSVSWYQQTPGQGLQFLFEYFSETQRNKGNFPGRFSGRQFSNSRSEMNVSTLELGDSALYLCASSLQARSSYNEQFFGPGTRLTVL.

This chain joins TRBV9 and TRBJ2-1; the match to TRBD2 covers 8 bases. The germline V gene encodes CDR1 SGDLS and CDR2 YYNGEE. CDR3 length equals 16 residues. J was trimmed by 3 bases and V by 3 bases; bases with no gene match: 8. The CDR3 here is CASSALGREGYNEQFF. DNA for the CDR3: TGTGCCAGCAGCGCGCTTGGACGGGAGGGCTACAATGAGCAGTTCTTC.

This rearrangement joins TRBV7-9 to TRBJ1-2; a possible D gene is TRBD1 (5 bases). Germline values: CDR1 SEHNR, CDR2 FQNEAQ (reference sequence). The CDR3 covers 13 residues. Trimming removed 3 bases from V and 7 bases from J, with 12 bases in between. The CDR3 DNA reads as TGTGCCAGCAGCTTGGGGCCAAGGGGTGGCTACACCTTC. Its protein is CASSLGPRGGYTF.

To note about this clone: Within the sample, other DNA sequences also encode this same CDR3. This sequence joins TRBV7-9 and TRBJ2-7, with a possible D match to TRBD1 (5 bases). With 1 base removed from V and 4 bases from J, the gap between germline ends came to 5 bases. This CDR3 is built from 12 residues. Germline V gives CDR1 SEHNR, CDR2 FQNEAQ (reference sequence). The CDR3 protein is CASSLGQYEQYF. As DNA, the CDR3 is TGTGCCAGCAGCTTAGGACAGTACGAGCAGTACTTC.

This chain joins TRBV6-1 and TRBJ1-1, with D possibly matching TRBD1 (5 bases). The CDR3 contains 12 residues. Deletions cut 9 bases from V and 1 base from J, with 9 bases between. Germline CDR1 is MNHNS and CDR2 is SASEGT. CDR3 DNA sequence: TGTGCCAGTTGGACACGGAACACTGAAGCTTTCTTT. Translating it yields CASWTRNTEAFF.

V gene TRBV29-1 combines with J gene TRBJ1-1, with D perhaps TRBD1 (6 bases). CDR3 length: 21 amino acids. The germline gives CDR1 SQVTM, CDR2 ANQGSEA. V was shortened by 2 bases and J by 0 bases, with 31 bases between the two germline ends. The CDR3 spells CSVESPTPSPLDSALNTEAFF. The CDR3 DNA follows: TGCAGCGTTGAATCCCCAACCCCAAGCCCCTTGGACAGCGCTCTGAACACTGAAGCTTTCTTT.

The chain recombines TRBV28 with TRBJ2-7, with a possible D match to TRBD2 (6 bases). This CDR3 region has 15 residues. In germline, CDR1 is MDHEN, CDR2 SYDVKM. Between the trimmed V and J ends, which lost 4 bases and 1 base, there was a span of 14 bases. CDR3 protein: CASSSGGDRSYEQYF. The CDR3 nucleotides are TGTGCCAGCAGTTCTGGAGGGGACCGATCCTACGAGCAGTACTTC.

V gene TRBV5-1 combines with J gene TRBJ2-1, with D possibly TRBD2 on 5 matching bases. Germline V lookup: CDR1 SGHRS, CDR2 YFSETQ. CDR3 size: 14 residues. Trimming pared 0 bases from V and 5 bases from J, leaving 9 bases between. In DNA form, the CDR3 reads TGCGCCAGCAGCTTGGGAGGACTGGACAATGAGCAGTTCTTC. Residues: CASSLGGLDNEQFF.

The genes are TRBV5-6 and TRBJ2-3, with D tentatively TRBD1 (5 bases). The ends were cut back, 2 bases at V and 2 bases at J, with 15 bases in the middle. Looked up from germline, CDR1 is SGHDT and CDR2 is YYEEEE. The CDR3 covers 16 residues. Written as DNA, the CDR3 is TGTGCCAGCAGCTTAGGTGGACACGAGCTCACAGATACGCAGTATTTT. This encodes CASSLGGHELTDTQYF.

V gene TRBV7-6 combines with J gene TRBJ1-3; no definite D call. V lost 4 bases and J lost 2, with 12 bases in between. Germline lookup yields CDR1 SGHVS and CDR2 FNYEAQ. The CDR3 runs to 15 residues. The CDR3 is CASSSISAPGNTIYF. Written as DNA, the CDR3 is TGTGCCAGCAGCTCCATCTCCGCGCCTGGAAACACCATATATTTT.

This chain uses TRBV11-3 with TRBJ2-1; tentatively, D is TRBD2 (6 bases). V lost 4 bases, J lost 7 bases, and 17 bases lay in between. CDR1 is SGHNT and CDR2 is YENEEA in the germline V gene. This CDR3 is 15 amino acids long. Here the CDR3 reads CASSSGRLAANEQFF. The CDR3 nucleotides read TGTGCCAGCAGCTCCGGGAGATTAGCGGCAAATGAGCAGTTCTTC.

The chain employs TRBV7-6 and TRBJ2-3; 13 bases fit TRBD2. The CDR3 spans 16 residues. V was clipped by 5 bases and J by 2 bases; unmatched bases: 4. Germline V CDR1 and CDR2: SGHVS, FNYEAQ. CDR3 sequence: CASSRTSGRATDTQYF. The CDR3 DNA follows: TGTGCCAGCAGCCGAACTAGCGGGAGGGCCACAGATACGCAGTATTTT.

This rearrangement joins TRBV7-9 to TRBJ1-5; no firm D call. Trimming pared 0 bases from V and 9 bases from J, leaving 9 bases between. CDR1 is SEHNR and CDR2 is FQNEAQ in the germline V gene (reference sequence). The CDR3 length is 13 residues. The CDR3 loop reads CASSLAEGLPQHF. In nucleotides, the CDR3 is TGTGCCAGCAGCTTAGCAGAGGGTTTGCCCCAGCATTTT.

The rearrangement joins TRBV7-9 to TRBJ2-7; no firm D call. The CDR3 is 13 residues long. The germline gives CDR1 SEHNR, CDR2 FQNEAQ (reference sequence). The germline V and J ends were trimmed by 3 bases and 4 bases, with 10 bases remaining between them. The CDR3 region is CASSFRGGYEQYF. The CDR3 nucleotides are TGTGCCAGCAGCTTCAGAGGTGGTTACGAGCAGTACTTC.

This sequence joins TRBV6-1 and TRBJ2-5; D remains ambiguous. CDR3 length: 15 residues. The V gene's germline CDR1 is MNHNS and CDR2 SASEGT. V was shortened by 1 base and J by 2 bases, with 11 bases between the two germline ends. The chain's CDR3 is CASSEGPYVQETQYF. DNA for the CDR3: TGTGCCAGCAGTGAAGGGCCGTACGTACAAGAGACCCAGTACTTC.

This clone has a handful of counts. The chain uses TRBV2 and TRBJ2-2; 7 nucleotides agree with TRBD2. Germline-derived CDR1 and CDR2 are SNHLY and FYNNEI. The trim removed 6 bases at V and 6 bases at J, leaving 7 bases unmatched. This CDR3 has 14 amino acids. CDR3 nucleotide sequence: TGTGCCAGCAGCCGTGGCGGGAGCTCCGGGGAGCTGTTTTTT. Encoded protein: CASSRGGSSGELFF.

The rearrangement uses TRBV7-2 and TRBJ2-5, with TRBD1 matching 7 bases. The DNA end is a closer match to TRBJ2-7, so the J assignment may be wrong. This CDR3 comprises 15 residues. Germline V lookup: CDR1 SGHTA, CDR2 FQGNSA. The CDR3 is CASREYGTASYEQYF. Written as DNA, the CDR3 is TGTGCCAGCCGTGAATACGGGACAGCCTCCTACGAGCAGTACTTC.

The V and J genes are TRBV7-8 and TRBJ2-7; maybe TRBD1 (5 bases). Germline CDR1 reads SGHVS; CDR2 reads FQNEAQ. The CDR3 runs to 11 residues. Trimming pared 3 bases from V and 7 bases from J, leaving 7 bases between. CDR3: CASSFRDEQYF. The CDR3 DNA sequence: TGTGCCAGCAGCTTCAGGGATGAGCAGTACTTC. Looking up the rest from reference TRBV7-8 and TRBJ2-7 gives the full variable domain: GAGVSQSPRYKVAKRGQDVALRCDPISGHVSLFWYQQALGQGPEFLTYFQNEAQLDKSGLPSDRFFAERPEGSVSTLKIQRTQQEDSAVYLCASSFRDEQYFGPGTRLTVT.

This clone has only one observation. J is TRBJ2-3 and V is TRBV6-5, with 8 bases fitting TRBD2. Per germline, CDR1 MNHEY and CDR2 SVGAGI. With 6 bases clipped from V and 6 bases from J, the junction kept 2 bases outside the gene matches. This CDR3 has 12 amino acids. Here the CDR3 DNA reads TGTGCCAGCAGGTCTAGCGGGGATACGCAGTATTTT. Protein product: CASRSSGDTQYF.